One TCR beta chain is described in this entry. Its antigen remains unknown. This specimen belongs to a study of T cells in Graves' hyperthyroidism and ophthalmopathy. Overall study: It was at initial diagnosis, before any treatment, that peripheral blood was collected.

The study, taken as a whole, reports: A 13 V-J model separated ophthalmopathy from stable hyperthyroidism. The model predicted ophthalmopathy a median roughly 6.3 months before onset.

CDR1 is SGHRS, CDR2 YFSETQ, per germline. V shed 0 bases and J shed 6 bases, with 12 bases lying between them. The CDR3 is 14 amino acids. TCR beta CDR3 regions were amplified from RNA transcripts. TCR CDR3 underwent first-round RT-PCR with the HTBI primer set. TCRdb itself ran the multiplex PCR reads through MiXCR, one entry per CDR3 protein. The sample includes around 300,000 distinct CDR3 sequences, roughly 13% of them seen just once. The sample taken for sequencing was blood. This clonotype was obtained from a woman aged 40 to 50 with Graves' ophthalmopathy. The chain links TRBV5-1 to TRBJ1-2; D might be TRBD1 (6 bases). CDR3 in amino acids: CASSLATQGDGYTF. CDR3 sequence (DNA): TGCGCCAGCAGCTTGGCCACACAGGGAGATGGCTACACCTTC. Full variable domain (remainder filled in from reference TRBV5-1 and TRBJ1-2): KAGVTQTPRYLIKTRGQQVTLSCSPISGHRSVSWYQQTPGQGLQFLFEYFSETQRNKGNFPGRFSGRQFSNSRSEMNVSTLELGDSALYLCASSLATQGDGYTFGSGTRLTVV.